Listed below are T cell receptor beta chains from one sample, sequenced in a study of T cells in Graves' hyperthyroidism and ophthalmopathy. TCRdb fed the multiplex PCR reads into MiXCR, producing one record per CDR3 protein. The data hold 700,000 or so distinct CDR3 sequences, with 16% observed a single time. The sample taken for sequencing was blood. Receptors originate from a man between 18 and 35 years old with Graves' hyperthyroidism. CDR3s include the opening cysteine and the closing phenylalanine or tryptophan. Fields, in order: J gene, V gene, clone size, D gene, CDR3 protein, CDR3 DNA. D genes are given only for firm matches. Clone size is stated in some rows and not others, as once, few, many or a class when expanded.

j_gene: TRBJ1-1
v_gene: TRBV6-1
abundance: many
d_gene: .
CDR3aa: CASSGRYTEAFF
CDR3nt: TGTGCCAGCAGTGGGAGGTACACTGAAGCTTTCTTT

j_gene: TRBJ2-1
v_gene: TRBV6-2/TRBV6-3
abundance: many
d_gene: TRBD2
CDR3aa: CASSSIPPGLAGNEQFF
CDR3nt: TGTGCCAGCAGTTCCATACCTCCGGGACTAGCGGGAAATGAGCAGTTCTTC

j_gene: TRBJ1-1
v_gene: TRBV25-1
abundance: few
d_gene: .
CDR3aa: CASSEEVGGVRTEAFF
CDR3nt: TGTGCCAGCAGTGAAGAGGTAGGGGGGGTGAGGACTGAAGCTTTCTTT

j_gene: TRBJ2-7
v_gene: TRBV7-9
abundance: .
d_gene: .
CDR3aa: CASSSAGVSSSYEQYF
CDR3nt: TGTGCCAGCAGCTCAGCAGGGGTCTCAAGCTCCTACGAGCAGTACTTC

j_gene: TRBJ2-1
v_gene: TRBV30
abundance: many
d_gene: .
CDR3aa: CAWSVLGISYNEQFF
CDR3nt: TGTGCCTGGAGTGTACTGGGGATCTCCTACAATGAGCAGTTCTTC

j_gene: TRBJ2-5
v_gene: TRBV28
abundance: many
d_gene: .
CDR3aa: CASSRNEIAEETQYF
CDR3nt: TGTGCCAGCAGCCGTAATGAAATAGCGGAGGAGACCCAGTACTTC

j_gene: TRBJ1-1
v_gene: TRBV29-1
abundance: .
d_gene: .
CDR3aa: CSVAANTEAFF
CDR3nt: TGCAGCGTTGCGGCGAACACTGAAGCTTTCTTT

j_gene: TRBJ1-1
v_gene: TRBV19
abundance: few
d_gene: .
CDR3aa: CASSFIREATEAFF
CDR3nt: TGTGCCAGTAGTTTCATCCGGGAGGCCACTGAAGCTTTCTTT

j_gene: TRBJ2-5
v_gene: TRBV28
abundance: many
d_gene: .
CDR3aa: CASSSRGRWQETQYF
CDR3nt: TGTGCCAGCAGTTCCAGGGGCCGTTGGCAAGAGACCCAGTACTTC

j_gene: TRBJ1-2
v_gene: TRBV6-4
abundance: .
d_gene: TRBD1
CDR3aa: CASRYPGGGYTF
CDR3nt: TGTGCCAGCAGATACCCAGGGGGTGGCTACACCTTC

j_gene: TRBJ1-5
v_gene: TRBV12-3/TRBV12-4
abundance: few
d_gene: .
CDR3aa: CASTLRTGQPQHF
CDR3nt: TGTGCCAGCACCCTGAGAACAGGACAGCCCCAGCATTTT

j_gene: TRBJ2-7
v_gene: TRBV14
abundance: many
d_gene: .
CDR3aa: CASSAGQSYEQYF
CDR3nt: TGTGCCAGCAGCGCTGGACAGTCCTACGAGCAGTACTTC

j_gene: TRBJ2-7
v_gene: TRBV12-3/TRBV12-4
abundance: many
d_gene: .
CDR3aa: CASSSGLHYEQYF
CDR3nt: TGTGCCAGCAGTTCGGGACTTCACTACGAGCAGTACTTC

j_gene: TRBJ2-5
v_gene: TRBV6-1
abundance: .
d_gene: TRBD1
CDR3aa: CASSHRDRGLETQYF
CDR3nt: TGTGCCAGCAGTCACCGGGACAGGGGTTTGGAGACCCAGTACTTC

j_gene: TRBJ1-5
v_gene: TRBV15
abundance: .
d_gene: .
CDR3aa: CATSPPGSNQPQHF
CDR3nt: TGTGCCACCAGCCCCCCGGGAAGCAATCAGCCCCAGCATTTT

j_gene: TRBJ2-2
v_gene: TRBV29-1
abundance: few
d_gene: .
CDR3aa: CSVSSGTPTGELFF
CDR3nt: TGCAGCGTTTCGTCCGGGACACCCACCGGGGAGCTGTTTTTT

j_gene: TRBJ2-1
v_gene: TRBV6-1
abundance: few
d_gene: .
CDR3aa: CASGGPAGNEQFF
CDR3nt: TGTGCCAGCGGAGGGCCCGCGGGTAATGAGCAGTTCTTC

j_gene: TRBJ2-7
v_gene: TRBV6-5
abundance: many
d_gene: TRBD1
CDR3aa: CASSYRDSSYEQYF
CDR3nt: TGTGCCAGCAGTTATCGGGACAGCTCCTACGAGCAGTACTTC

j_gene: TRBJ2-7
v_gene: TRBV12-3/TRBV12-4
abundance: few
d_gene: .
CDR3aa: CASSLGQRTPYEQYF
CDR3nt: TGTGCCAGCAGTTTAGGCCAGCGGACCCCCTACGAGCAGTACTTC

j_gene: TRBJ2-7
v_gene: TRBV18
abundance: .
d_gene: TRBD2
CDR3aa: CASSPPAGTRVYEQYF
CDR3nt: TGTGCCAGCTCACCACCCGCCGGGACTAGGGTTTACGAGCAGTACTTC

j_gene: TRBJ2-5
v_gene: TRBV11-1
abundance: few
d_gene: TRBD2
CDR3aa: CASSLPGLVETQYF
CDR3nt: TGTGCCAGCAGCTTACCGGGACTAGTGGAGACCCAGTACTTC

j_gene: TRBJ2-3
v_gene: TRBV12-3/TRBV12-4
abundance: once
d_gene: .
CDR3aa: CASSFLPTRAIGDTQYF
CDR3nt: TGTGCCAGCAGTTTTTTACCCACCCGGGCAATAGGAGATACGCAGTATTTT

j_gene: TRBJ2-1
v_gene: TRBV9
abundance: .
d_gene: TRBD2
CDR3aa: CASSVAGGPDEQFF
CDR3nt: TGTGCCAGCAGCGTAGCGGGAGGGCCCGATGAGCAGTTCTTC

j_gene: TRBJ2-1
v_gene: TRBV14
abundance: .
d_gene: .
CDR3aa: CASSLQQWTYNNEQFF
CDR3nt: TGTGCCAGCAGCCTCCAACAATGGACATACAACAATGAGCAGTTCTTC

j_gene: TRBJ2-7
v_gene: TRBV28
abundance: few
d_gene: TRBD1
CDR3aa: CASNWTGVLPQIFEQYF
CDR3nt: TGTGCCAGCAACTGGACAGGGGTCTTGCCTCAAATATTCGAGCAGTACTTC

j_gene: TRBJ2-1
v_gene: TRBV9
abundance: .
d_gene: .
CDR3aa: CASSAAGTNYNEQFF
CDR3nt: TGTGCCAGCAGCGCCGCCGGGACAAACTACAATGAGCAGTTCTTC

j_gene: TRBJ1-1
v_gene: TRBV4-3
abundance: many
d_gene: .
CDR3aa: CASSGRSTEAFF
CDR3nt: TGCGCCAGCAGCGGACGATCCACTGAAGCTTTCTTT

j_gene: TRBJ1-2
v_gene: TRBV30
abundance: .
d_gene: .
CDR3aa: CASERGPGGYTF
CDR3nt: TGTGCCTCGGAGCGAGGTCCGGGTGGCTACACCTTC

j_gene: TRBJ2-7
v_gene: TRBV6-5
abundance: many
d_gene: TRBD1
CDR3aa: CASSYYGAGGGEQYF
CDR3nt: TGTGCCAGCAGTTACTATGGGGCAGGGGGCGGCGAGCAGTACTTC

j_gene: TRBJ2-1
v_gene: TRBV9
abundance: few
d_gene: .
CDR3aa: CASSVVGAAYNEQFF
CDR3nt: TGTGCCAGCAGCGTAGTAGGGGCCGCCTACAATGAGCAGTTCTTC

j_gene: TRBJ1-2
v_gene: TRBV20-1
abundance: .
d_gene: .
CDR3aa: CSAGGRGQGYTF
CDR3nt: TGCAGTGCTGGGGGACGGGGCCAGGGCTACACCTTC

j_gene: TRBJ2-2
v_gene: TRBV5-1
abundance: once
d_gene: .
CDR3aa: CASSFQGTNTGELFF
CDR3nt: TGCGCCAGCAGCTTCCAGGGCACGAACACCGGGGAGCTGTTTTTT

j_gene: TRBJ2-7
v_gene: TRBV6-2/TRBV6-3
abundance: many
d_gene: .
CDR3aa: CASSYDGPSSYEQYF
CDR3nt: TGTGCCAGCAGTTATGACGGTCCCTCCTCCTACGAGCAGTACTTC

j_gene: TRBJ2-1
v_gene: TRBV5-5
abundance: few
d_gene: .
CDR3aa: CASSFSSIDFGGGRSYNEQFF
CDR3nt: TGTGCCAGCAGCTTTTCCTCCATAGACTTTGGGGGAGGACGGTCCTACAATGAGCAGTTCTTC

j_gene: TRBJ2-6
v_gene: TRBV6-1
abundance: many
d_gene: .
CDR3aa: CASRYTGSGANVLTF
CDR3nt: TGTGCCAGCAGATATACAGGCTCTGGGGCCAACGTCCTGACTTTC

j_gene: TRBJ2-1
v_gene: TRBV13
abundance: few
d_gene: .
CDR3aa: CASSLLTDYNEQFF
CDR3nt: TGTGCCAGCAGCTTACTCACGGACTACAATGAGCAGTTCTTC

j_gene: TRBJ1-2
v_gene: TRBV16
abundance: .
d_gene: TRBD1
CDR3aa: CASSLPDRANYGYTF
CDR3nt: TGTGCCAGCAGCCTGCCGGACAGGGCTAACTATGGCTACACCTTC

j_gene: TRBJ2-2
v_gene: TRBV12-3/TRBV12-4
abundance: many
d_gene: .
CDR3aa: CASSQDPRNTGELFF
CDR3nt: TGTGCCAGCAGTCAGGACCCCCGGAACACCGGGGAGCTGTTTTTT

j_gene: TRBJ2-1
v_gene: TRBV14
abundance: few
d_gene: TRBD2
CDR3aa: CASSLIGLAGGNEQFF
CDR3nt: TGTGCCAGCAGCCTCATTGGACTAGCGGGAGGGAATGAGCAGTTCTTC

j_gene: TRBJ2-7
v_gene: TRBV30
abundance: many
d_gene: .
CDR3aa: CAWSAWSTYEQYF
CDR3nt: TGTGCCTGGAGTGCATGGAGTACCTACGAGCAGTACTTC

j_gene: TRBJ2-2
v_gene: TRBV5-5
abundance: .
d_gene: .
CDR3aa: CASSLGGVGELFF
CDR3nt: TGTGCCAGCAGCTTGGGGGGTGTCGGGGAGCTGTTTTTT

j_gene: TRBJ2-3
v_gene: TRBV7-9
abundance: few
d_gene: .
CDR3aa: CASSPSGPTDTQYF
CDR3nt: TGTGCCAGCAGCCCCTCCGGGCCCACAGATACGCAGTATTTT

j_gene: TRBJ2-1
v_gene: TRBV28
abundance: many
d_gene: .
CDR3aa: CASSLVLPNEQFF
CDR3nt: TGTGCCAGCAGTTTAGTTCTTCCCAATGAGCAGTTCTTC

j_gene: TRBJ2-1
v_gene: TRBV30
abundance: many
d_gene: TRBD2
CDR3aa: CAWTGTTSYNEQFF
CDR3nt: TGTGCCTGGACCGGGACTACTTCCTACAATGAGCAGTTCTTC

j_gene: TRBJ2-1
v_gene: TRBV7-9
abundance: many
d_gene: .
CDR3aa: CASSFRLAVNEQFF
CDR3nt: TGTGCCAGCAGCTTCCGGCTAGCAGTCAATGAGCAGTTCTTC

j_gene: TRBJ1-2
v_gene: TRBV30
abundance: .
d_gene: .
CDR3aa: CAWNGEVYGYTF
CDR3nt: TGTGCCTGGAATGGGGAAGTTTATGGCTACACCTTC

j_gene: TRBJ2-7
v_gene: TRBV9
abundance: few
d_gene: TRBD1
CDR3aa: CASSLATGTETYEQYF
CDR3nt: TGTGCCAGCAGCTTAGCTACCGGGACAGAAACTTACGAGCAGTACTTC

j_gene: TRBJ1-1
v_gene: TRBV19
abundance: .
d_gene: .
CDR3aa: CASSIMLEWNTEAFF
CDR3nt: TGTGCCAGTAGTATAATGTTGGAGTGGAACACTGAAGCTTTCTTT